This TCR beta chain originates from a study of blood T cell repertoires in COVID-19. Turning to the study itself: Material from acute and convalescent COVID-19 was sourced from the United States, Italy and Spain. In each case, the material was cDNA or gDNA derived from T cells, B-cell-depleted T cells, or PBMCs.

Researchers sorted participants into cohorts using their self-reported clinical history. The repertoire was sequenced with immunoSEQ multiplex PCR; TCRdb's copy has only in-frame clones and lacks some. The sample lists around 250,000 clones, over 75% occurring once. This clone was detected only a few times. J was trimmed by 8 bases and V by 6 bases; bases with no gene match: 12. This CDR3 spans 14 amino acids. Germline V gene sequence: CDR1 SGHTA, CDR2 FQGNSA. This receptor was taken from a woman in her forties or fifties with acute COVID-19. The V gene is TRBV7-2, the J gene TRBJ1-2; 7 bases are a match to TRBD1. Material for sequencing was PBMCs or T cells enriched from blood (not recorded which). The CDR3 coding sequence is TGTGCCAGCAGAACGTCCGCCCAGGGGGAAGGCTACACCTTC. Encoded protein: CASRTSAQGEGYTF.